This TCR beta chain was sequenced in a study of OX40 agonist ivuxolimab in advanced cancers. Across the study: Ivuxolimab was administered intravenously to patients at 0.01 to 10 mg/kg every 2 weeks.

The method was immunoSEQ multiplex PCR; TCRdb's version includes in-frame clones alone and lacks a portion of them. The sample lists some 87,000 clones, around 90% occurring once. Details on this clone: What it binds is not known.

At baseline, cycle 4 day 1, and cycle 7 day 1, blood was sampled. Whole-study findings and limits: Circulating CD4+ and CD8+ T cells showed clonal expansion by week 6 at 0.1 to 3.0 mg/kg.

This material consisted of CD4+ or CD8+ T cells sorted from blood, taken in a trial of the OX40 agonist ivuxolimab. The clonotype comes from an adult with an advanced solid tumor such as melanoma, head and neck, liver or kidney cancer.

The CDR3 loop reads CASSVRDRGREQYF. The CDR3 region has the DNA TGTGCCAGCAGCGTACGGGACAGGGGAAGGGAGCAGTACTTC. The rearrangement joins TRBV9 to TRBJ2-7; 10 positions agree with TRBD1. CDR3 length equals 14 residues. Germline V CDR1 and CDR2: SGDLS, YYNGEE. Trimming at V came to 1 base and at J to 7 bases, leaving 5 bases not matched to a gene.